The 26 T cell receptor beta chains reported below all come from one sample, sequenced in a study of response to subunit inactivated influenza vaccine. TCRdb independently ran MiXCR on the RT-PCR reads; one entry per CDR3 protein. The sample holds 500,000 to 750,000 distinct CDR3 sequences; about 14% are singletons and the top ten take 11%. The sample was PBMCs from blood, taken 11 to 12 days after vaccination. The source of these receptors is a man in his fifties or sixties who received an inactivated influenza vaccine.

This clonotype was observed a few times. The chain carries TRBV14 and TRBJ2-6; no clear D. CDR3 length: 15 residues. Between the trimmed V and J ends, which lost 5 bases and 0 bases, there was a span of 8 bases. Germline values: CDR1 SGHDN, CDR2 FVKESK. This CDR3 is CASSDTLSGANVLTF. CDR3 in DNA: TGTGCCAGCAGCGATACTCTCTCTGGGGCCAACGTCCTGACTTTC.

This clonotype was counted between two and nine times. The V call is TRBV20-1, the J call TRBJ2-7, with 10 bases that match TRBD2. Germline-derived CDR1 and CDR2 are DFQATT and SNEGSKA (reference sequence). With V trimmed by 6 bases and J by 4 bases, 12 bases remained unmatched. There are 15 residues in the CDR3. The CDR3 spells CSAINGVAGGYEQYF. CDR3 nucleotide sequence: TGCAGTGCCATTAACGGGGTAGCGGGGGGTTACGAGCAGTACTTC.

This clonotype was detected a few times. The chain employs TRBV20-1 and TRBJ2-5; TRBD2 matches at 10 bases. Trimming at V came to 1 base and at J to 2 bases, leaving 10 bases not matched to a gene. CDR1 is DFQATT and CDR2 is SNEGSKA in the germline V gene (reference sequence). There are 17 residues in the CDR3. The CDR3 nucleotides are TGCAGTGCTAGAGTCGCAGGACTAGCGGAGAAACAAGAGACCCAGTACTTC. Translating gives CSARVAGLAEKQETQYF.

Only a few counts were recorded for this clonotype. The chain is built from TRBV6-2 or TRBV6-3 and TRBJ2-2, with D hard to call. V dropped 3 bases and J dropped 7 bases, with 3 bases sitting between them. CDR1 and CDR2 (germline): MNHEY, SVGEGT. This CDR3 comprises 11 residues. The CDR3 coding sequence is TGTGCCAGCAGTTATGTCGGGGAGCTGTTTTTT. The encoded protein is CASSYVGELFF.

The chain uses TRBV6-2 or TRBV6-3 and TRBJ2-1; D may be TRBD2 (6 bases). V dropped 3 bases and J dropped 7 bases, with 16 bases sitting between them. Germline V gene lookup returns CDR1 MNHEY and CDR2 SVGEGT. CDR3 length equals 15 residues. For the CDR3, the DNA is TGTGCCAGCAGTTATCTGGCGGGGAATCGTAATGAGCAGTTCTTC. Residues: CASSYLAGNRNEQFF.

This clonotype appeared a few times. The V gene is TRBV12-3 or TRBV12-4, the J gene TRBJ2-7; D gene ambiguous. The V gene lost 2 bases and the J gene lost 2 bases, with 16 bases spanning the gap. The CDR3 is made up of 16 amino acids. This chain's CDR3 is CASSLQADVRAYEQYF. As DNA, the CDR3 is TGTGCCAGCAGTTTACAGGCAGACGTCCGGGCCTACGAGCAGTACTTC.

The chain uses TRBV29-1 and TRBJ2-7; tentatively, D is TRBD1 (6 bases). The length of the CDR3 is 13 residues. Germline CDR1 reads SQVTM; CDR2 reads ANQGSEA. The ends were cut back, 6 bases at V and 0 bases at J, with 12 bases in the middle. The CDR3 loop reads CSVQTGDSYEQYF. The CDR3 DNA follows: TGCAGCGTGCAGACAGGCGACTCCTACGAGCAGTACTTC.

This clonotype was seen a handful of times. The rearrangement uses TRBV20-1 and TRBJ1-5; 8 bases are a match to TRBD1. The CDR3 consists of 13 residues. Germline-derived CDR1 and CDR2 are DFQATT and SNEGSKA (reference sequence). V shed 6 bases and J 7 bases; nucleotides not matched to a gene: 8. CDR3 in amino acids: CSARQGRGQPQHF. As DNA, the CDR3 is TGCAGTGCACGACAGGGGAGGGGACAGCCCCAGCATTTT.

J is TRBJ1-2 and V is TRBV29-1, with 7 bases fitting TRBD1. Germline assignment: CDR1 SQVTM and CDR2 ANQGSEA. With 2 bases clipped from V and 4 bases from J, the junction kept 1 base outside the gene matches. The CDR3 is 12 amino acids. This chain's CDR3 is CSVEQGVYGYTF. The CDR3 DNA reads as TGCAGCGTTGAACAGGGGGTCTATGGCTACACCTTC.

This clonotype has just a few counts. The rearrangement links TRBV7-6 to TRBJ2-7; D is unclear. Germline V gene lookup returns CDR1 SGHVS and CDR2 FNYEAQ. V lost 1 base to trimming and J lost 0 bases, with 13 bases between them. CDR3 length: 16 amino acids. The DNA for the CDR3 is TGTGCCAGCAGCTTAGAGCCTAGTCTAGTCTCCTACGAGCAGTACTTC. Translating gives CASSLEPSLVSYEQYF.

The chain recombines TRBV27 with TRBJ2-7, with D hard to call. Germline lookup yields CDR1 MNHEY and CDR2 SMNVEV (reference sequence). V was cut by 1 base and J by 6 bases, with 19 bases left in between. The CDR3 runs 16 residues. The CDR3 protein is CASSLFLESPLGEQYF. Here the CDR3 DNA reads TGTGCCAGCAGTTTATTCCTCGAAAGTCCCTTGGGCGAGCAGTACTTC.

There are a few counts of this clonotype. The V call is TRBV10-3, the J call TRBJ2-2, with TRBD1 matching over 7 bases. CDR3 size: 14 residues. Germline trimming cut 10 bases from V and 1 base from J; bases unmatched to any gene: 6. The V gene's germline CDR1 is ENHRY and CDR2 SYGVKD. The CDR3 DNA reads as TGTGCCACCAGAGGGGGCGGGAACACCGGGGAGCTGTTTTTT. Its protein is CATRGGGNTGELFF.

This clonotype was seen only a few times. The chain carries TRBV6-5 and TRBJ2-3; the D gene is possibly TRBD2 (6 bases). Germline CDR1 MNHEY, CDR2 SVGAGI. V lost 4 bases to trimming and J lost 6 bases, with 14 bases between them. The CDR3 is 14 amino acids. The CDR3 DNA follows: TGTGCCAGCAGTTCGGGACTGCGTGTCGATACGCAGTATTTT. This codes for CASSSGLRVDTQYF.

V is TRBV27 and J is TRBJ2-7; no definite D call. The V gene lost 0 bases and the J gene lost 4 bases, with 7 bases spanning the gap. The germline V gene encodes CDR1 MNHEY and CDR2 SMNVEV (reference sequence). The CDR3 has 13 amino acids. CDR3 DNA sequence: TGTGCCAGCAGTTTATCCCCACATTACGAGCAGTACTTC. Its translation: CASSLSPHYEQYF.

This clonotype occurred a few times. This chain connects TRBV12-3 or TRBV12-4 to TRBJ1-5; no reliable D call. The CDR3 spans 13 residues. The V gene lost 8 bases and the J gene lost 6 bases, with 14 bases spanning the gap. CDR3 amino acids: CASGPLLGQPQHF. CDR3 DNA sequence: TGTGCCAGCGGGCCGTTGTTAGGTCAGCCCCAGCATTTT.

This clonotype was counted only a few times. The gene calls are TRBV5-1 and TRBJ2-6; D not resolved. The CDR3 is made up of 16 amino acids. Germline assignment: CDR1 SGHRS and CDR2 YFSETQ. V shed 0 bases and J shed 2 bases, with 9 bases lying between them. The CDR3 DNA sequence: TGCGCCAGCAGCTTGGCCGCAGGCCCTGGGGCCAACGTCCTGACTTTC. Protein sequence: CASSLAAGPGANVLTF.

This clonotype was counted between two and nine times. The chain uses TRBV10-3 and TRBJ2-3; unclear D gene. The germline CDR1 and CDR2 sequences are ENHRY and SYGVKD. CDR3 length: 15 amino acids. Trimming shortened V by 2 bases and J by 2 bases, and 11 bases separated the two germline ends. DNA for the CDR3: TGTGCCATCAGTGAGGGGCTATCAAACACAGATACGCAGTATTTT. Encoded protein: CAISEGLSNTDTQYF.

This clonotype has just a few counts. J is TRBJ2-1 and V is TRBV5-1; 9 bases are shared with TRBD2. V gave up 0 bases and J gave up 5 bases; unmatched junction bases: 3. This CDR3 region has 15 residues. The V gene's germline CDR1 is SGHRS and CDR2 YFSETQ. Here the CDR3 DNA reads TGCGCCAGCAGCTTGGCGGCTAGCGGGAACAATGAGCAGTTCTTC. Translated: CASSLAASGNNEQFF.

This clonotype was seen only a few times. The chain recombines TRBV29-1 with TRBJ2-7; 14 bases map to TRBD2. V lost 6 bases to trimming and J lost 4 bases; unmatched junction nucleotides: 14. Germline V CDR1 and CDR2: SQVTM, ANQGSEA. This CDR3 has 17 residues. Here the CDR3 DNA reads TGCAGCGTATCCTCCGGGACTAGCGGGAGATGGCGGTACGAGCAGTACTTC. Its protein product is CSVSSGTSGRWRYEQYF.

The CDR3 DNA reads TGTGCCAGCAGCCCCTGGGACAGGGATCACGAGCAGTACTTC. Amino acids: CASSPWDRDHEQYF. This chain links TRBV12-3 or TRBV12-4 with TRBJ2-7, with 9 nucleotides matching TRBD1. The length of the CDR3 is 14 residues. The V and J ends lost 6 bases and 5 bases, in that order; junction bases with no gene match: 8.

This clonotype was seen more than once but under ten times. The chain employs TRBV27 and TRBJ1-3; no definite D call. The germline gives CDR1 MNHEY, CDR2 SMNVEV (reference sequence). Trimming took 0 bases from V and 2 from J, leaving 14 bases between them. The CDR3 runs to 17 residues. The CDR3, as DNA: TGTGCCAGCAGTTTATCTGGCGGTTGGGTCCCTGGAAACACCATATATTTT. This encodes CASSLSGGWVPGNTIYF.

V usage is TRBV28 and J usage is TRBJ2-2; the D is unclear. This CDR3 is 15 amino acids long. The ends were cut back, 2 bases at V and 4 bases at J, with 11 bases in the middle. CDR1 and CDR2 from the germline V gene are MDHEN and SYDVKM. The CDR3 loop is CASSLRRISTGELFF. The CDR3, as DNA: TGTGCCAGCAGTTTACGGAGAATTAGCACCGGGGAGCTGTTTTTT.

This clonotype was seen more than once but under ten times. The J gene is TRBJ1-6, the V gene TRBV5-1, with TRBD1 as a possible D gene (6 bases). Germline CDR1 and CDR2: SGHRS and YFSETQ. CDR3 size: 16 residues. V lost 1 base, J lost 5 bases, and 13 bases lay in between. CDR3 in DNA: TGCGCCAGCAGCTTGTCGGGACAACTCAATAATTCACCCCTCCACTTT. It translates to CASSLSGQLNNSPLHF. Full variable domain (remainder filled in from reference TRBV5-1 and TRBJ1-6): KAGVTQTPRYLIKTRGQQVTLSCSPISGHRSVSWYQQTPGQGLQFLFEYFSETQRNKGNFPGRFSGRQFSNSRSEMNVSTLELGDSALYLCASSLSGQLNNSPLHFGNGTRLTVT.

This clonotype came up a few times. This chain links TRBV27 with TRBJ2-2; perhaps TRBD2 as D (5 bases). The CDR3 runs 14 residues. V lost 5 bases and J 7 bases, leaving 14 bases between the germline ends. CDR1 is MNHEY and CDR2 is SMNVEV in the germline V gene (reference sequence). CDR3 sequence reads: CASSPLIRGGELFF. In DNA, the CDR3 is TGTGCCAGCAGTCCTCTCATCCGGGGCGGGGAGCTGTTTTTT.

The V and J genes are TRBV2 and TRBJ2-3, with 10 bases fitting TRBD2. The CDR3 length is 16 residues. Germline V lookup: CDR1 SNHLY, CDR2 FYNNEI. J lost 3 bases, V lost 3 bases, and 6 bases had no gene match. This CDR3 is CASSDGSGGMTDTQYF. As DNA, the CDR3 is TGTGCCAGCAGTGACGGTAGCGGGGGGATGACAGATACGCAGTATTTT.

V and J are TRBV5-1 and TRBJ2-5; D is uncertain. CDR1 is SGHRS, CDR2 YFSETQ, per germline. Trimming shortened V by 5 bases and J by 5 bases, and 16 bases separated the two germline ends. This CDR3 region has 14 residues. In DNA form, the CDR3 reads TGCGCCAGCAGGTTGAGGAGCGCCCGGGAGACCCAGTACTTC. Protein: CASRLRSARETQYF.